This TCR beta chain was observed in a study of regulatory T cells in long-lasting Graves disease. As for the study in general: The antithyroid drugs taken by newly diagnosed Graves' patients had been used for under 3 months.

The sample holds a few counts of this clonotype. Its antigen is unidentified. Construction of the TCR beta libraries employed iRepertoire HTBI primers in conjunction with Arm-PCR of CDR3 regions. TCRdb independently ran MiXCR on the multiplex PCR reads; one entry per CDR3 protein. There are a few hundred thousand distinct CDR3 sequences in the sample; 20% occur only once, and over 11% lies in the top ten. V was shortened by 1 base and J by 11 bases, with 20 bases between the two germline ends. The CDR3 runs to 15 residues. CDR1 is LNHNV, CDR2 YYDKDF, per germline (reference sequence). Time point given: newly diagnosed GD, antithyroid drugs for less than 3 months. Making the TCR library involved RNA that had been extracted from PBMCs. Diagnoses of Graves' disease were made by American Thyroid Association guidelines. The patients were drawn from one endocrinology department in Xi'an, China. Study-level points and caveats: Patients with persistent disease showed a bias toward TRBV28, TRBJ1-2 and TRBJ2-5.

Sequenced here: peripheral blood mononuclear cells (PBMCs), sampled at new diagnosis, from a patient treated with antithyroid drugs. This rearrangement joins TRBV15 to TRBJ1-2; tentative D call: TRBD1 (5 bases). This clonotype was sampled from a female donor with Graves disease. The CDR3 loop is CATSRGAGPLSGYTF. In nucleotides, the CDR3 is TGTGCCACCAGCAGAGGGGCAGGGCCTCTAAGTGGATACACCTTC.